One sample yielded the 22 T cell receptor beta chains listed below, sequenced in a study of CD8+ T cells in alopecia areata (dated by TCRdb to the late 2010s). Preparation of the library involved the immunoSEQ multiplex PCR assay. RNA was extracted from all samples and reverse transcribed into cDNA as template for TCR sequencing. TCRdb holds this immuneACCESS table with in-frame rearrangements only. Some clones are missing; in checked studies, unresolved V genes explain under half, and the rest has no known cause. Here the sample has 150,000 to 200,000 clones; roughly 60% occur a single time. Jointly, the top ten make up about 0.94% of the sample. The sample's time point, from its label and the paper: roughly 26 weeks on oral tofacitinib. The treatment or condition label for this specimen denotes: oral pan-JAK inhibitor, 5-10 mg twice daily. This sample comprised CD4+ T cells sorted from blood, obtained at week 24, from a patient treated with tofacitinib. The receptors come from a human donor with alopecia areata.

The chain carries TRBV25-1 and TRBJ2-2; D gene uncertain. This CDR3 region has 16 residues. Per germline, CDR1 MGHDK and CDR2 SYGVNS. The ends were cut back, 5 bases at V and 5 bases at J, with 18 bases in the middle. DNA for the CDR3: TGTGCCAGCAGTTCCAGCCCCGAGGTTGCGACCGGGGAGCTGTTTTTT. Its protein is CASSSSPEVATGELFF.

The J gene is TRBJ2-5, the V gene TRBV29-1; 8 nucleotides agree with TRBD2. The trim removed 5 bases at V and 1 base at J, leaving 9 bases unmatched. The germline CDR1 and CDR2 sequences are SQVTM and ANQGSEA. The CDR3 is 15 residues long. CDR3 bases: TGCAGCGTTAGAAGTAGCGGGGCCCGCCAAGAGACCCAGTACTTC. It encodes CSVRSSGARQETQYF.

This clone was detected many times. The CDR3 spells CASSLGFQYTDTQYF. CDR3 sequence (DNA): TGTGCCAGCAGCTTAGGGTTCCAGTACACAGATACGCAGTATTTT. This chain uses TRBV7-2 with TRBJ2-3; D not resolved. The CDR3 has 15 residues. From germline, CDR1 is SGHTA and CDR2 FQGNSA. Trimming cost V 1 base and J 2 bases, with 10 bases left between them. The whole variable domain, remainder taken from reference TRBV7-2 and TRBJ2-3, is GAGVSQSPSNKVTEKGKDVELRCDPISGHTALYWYRQSLGQGLEFLIYFQGNSAPDKSGLPSDRFSAERTGGSVSTLTIQRTQQEDSAVYLCASSLGFQYTDTQYFGPGTRLTVL.

This clone was found a few times. The CDR3: CSATVNTEAFF. The CDR3 DNA is TGCAGCGCAACGGTAAACACTGAAGCTTTCTTT. V and J are TRBV29-1 and TRBJ1-1; no clear D. V gave up 7 bases and J gave up 2 bases, with 8 bases separating them. This CDR3 is 11 amino acids long. In germline, CDR1 is SQVTM, CDR2 ANQGSEA.

The V and J genes are TRBV6-1 and TRBJ2-7; no definite D call. The CDR3 sequence is 12 residues long. The germline V gene encodes CDR1 MNHNS and CDR2 SASEGT. V shed 2 bases and J shed 3 bases, with 5 bases lying between them. The CDR3 spells CASSEISYEQYF. CDR3 sequence (DNA): TGTGCCAGCAGTGAAATAAGCTACGAGCAGTACTTC.

The V call is TRBV6-6, the J call TRBJ2-5, with no clear D. Germline loops: CDR1 MNHNY, CDR2 SVGAGI (reference sequence). The CDR3 contains 12 residues. Trimming removed 5 bases at V and 0 bases at J, with 4 bases between. As DNA, the CDR3 is TGTGCCAGCAGTCCAAACCAAGAGACCCAGTACTTC. It specifies CASSPNQETQYF.

CDR3 nucleotide sequence: TGTGCCAGCAGCTTAGGGATGGGACAGGGATACGAGCAGTACTTC. Translating gives CASSLGMGQGYEQYF. V and J are TRBV7-2 and TRBJ2-7, with 9 bases matching TRBD1. Germline CDR1 and CDR2: SGHTA and FQGNSA. The CDR3 length is 15 residues. Trimming at V came to 1 base and at J to 4 bases, leaving 5 bases not matched to a gene.

The chain has TRBV5-1 and TRBJ1-4, with 7 bases aligning to TRBD1. CDR3 size: 14 residues. V shed 7 bases and J 6 bases; nucleotides not matched to a gene: 9. CDR1 SGHRS and CDR2 YFSETQ come from the germline V gene. Here the CDR3 DNA reads TGCGCCAGCGCACCCACACAGGGGTATGAAAAACTGTTTTTT. Protein: CASAPTQGYEKLFF.

The gene calls are TRBV5-1 and TRBJ2-3; 9 nucleotides align to TRBD1. V gave up 3 bases and J gave up 3 bases; unmatched junction bases: 11. This CDR3 contains 17 residues. In germline, CDR1 is SGHRS, CDR2 YFSETQ. The CDR3 loop reads CASSWGTGRFRTDTQYF. For the CDR3, the DNA is TGCGCCAGCAGCTGGGGGACAGGGCGATTCAGAACAGATACGCAGTATTTT.

The chain uses TRBV29-1 and TRBJ2-7; D remains unclear. The germline gives CDR1 SQVTM, CDR2 ANQGSEA. The CDR3 covers 13 residues. With 5 bases removed from V and 6 bases from J, the gap between germline ends came to 17 bases. The CDR3 coding sequence is TGCAGCGTTAGATTCAACTTGGTCGGCGAGCAGTACTTC. This encodes CSVRFNLVGEQYF.

This chain links TRBV11-2 with TRBJ2-5; 9 nucleotides align to TRBD2. The CDR3 spans 15 residues. Germline V gene data show CDR1 as SGHAT and CDR2 as FQNNGV. V gave up 5 bases and J gave up 3 bases; unmatched junction bases: 7. This chain's CDR3 is CASSTWRGGKETQYF. CDR3 sequence (DNA): TGTGCCAGCAGCACCTGGCGGGGGGGAAAAGAGACCCAGTACTTC.

The gene calls are TRBV4-3 and TRBJ2-3; 9 nucleotides agree with TRBD2. The trim removed 3 bases at V and 1 base at J, leaving 5 bases unmatched. CDR1 and CDR2 (germline): LGHNA, YSLEER. This CDR3 is 16 amino acids long. CDR3 region: CASSHLRGGGTDTQYF. The CDR3, as DNA: TGCGCCAGCAGCCATCTGCGGGGGGGCGGCACAGATACGCAGTATTTT.

This sequence joins TRBV9 and TRBJ2-3; 10 bases are shared with TRBD1. In germline, CDR1 is SGDLS, CDR2 YYNGEE. CDR3 size: 16 residues. Losses at the gene ends were 2 bases for V and 5 bases for J; bases not matched to a gene: 8. The CDR3 reads CASSVRQGALGDTQYF. The CDR3 DNA reads as TGTGCCAGCAGCGTCAGACAGGGGGCGTTGGGAGATACGCAGTATTTT.

Only a few counts were recorded for this clone. J is TRBJ2-5 and V is TRBV14; 7 bases are shared with TRBD2. Germline-derived CDR1 and CDR2 are SGHDN and FVKESK. The CDR3 contains 15 residues. The trim removed 3 bases at V and 1 base at J, leaving 5 bases unmatched. CDR3 loop: CASSQQLALQETQYF. The CDR3 DNA is TGTGCCAGCAGCCAGCAACTAGCGCTCCAAGAGACCCAGTACTTC. Full variable domain (outside the CDR3, taken from reference TRBV14 and TRBJ2-5): EAGVTQFPSHSVIEKGQTVTLRCDPISGHDNLYWYRRVMGKEIKFLLHFVKESKQDESGMPNNRFLAERTGGTYSTLKVQPAELEDSGVYFCASSQQLALQETQYFGPGTRLLVL.

This clone was counted only a few times. This sequence joins TRBV7-9 and TRBJ1-1, with TRBD1 as a possible D gene (6 bases). Germline values: CDR1 SEHNR, CDR2 FQNEAQ (reference sequence). This CDR3 comprises 15 residues. V was shortened by 5 bases and J by 0 bases, with 13 bases between the two germline ends. The CDR3 loop reads CASSPGTPMNTEAFF. CDR3 nucleotide sequence: TGTGCCAGCAGCCCAGGGACACCTATGAACACTGAAGCTTTCTTT.

The chain couples TRBV20-1 to TRBJ2-3; D remains ambiguous. The V end was cut by 6 bases, the J end by 4 bases, with 8 bases between. The CDR3 covers 11 residues. Per the germline V gene, CDR1 is DFQATT and CDR2 is SNEGSKA (reference sequence). The CDR3 loop reads CSAMMADTQYF. CDR3 nucleotide sequence: TGCAGTGCCATGATGGCAGATACGCAGTATTTT.

The V call is TRBV29-1, the J call TRBJ1-2, with TRBD1 identical over 8 bases. V dropped 6 bases and J dropped 7; count of bases not matched to a gene: 16. Looked up from germline, CDR1 is SQVTM and CDR2 is ANQGSEA. The CDR3 length is 15 residues. The CDR3 region is CSVPTDRGVFGGYTF. The CDR3 DNA follows: TGCAGCGTCCCCACCGACAGGGGTGTTTTTGGTGGCTACACCTTC.

The chain couples TRBV29-1 to TRBJ2-3, with unresolved D. Looked up from germline, CDR1 is SQVTM and CDR2 is ANQGSEA. Trimming shortened V by 8 bases and J by 5 bases, and 11 bases separated the two germline ends. The CDR3 loop spans 11 amino acids. The CDR3 sequence is CSSVWGDTQYF. CDR3 nucleotides: TGCAGCTCCGTTTGGGGAGATACGCAGTATTTT.

This clone was detected a few times. The chain employs TRBV29-1 and TRBJ2-3; D may be TRBD2 (5 bases). V lost 6 bases and J lost 2, with 12 bases in between. The V gene's germline CDR1 is SQVTM and CDR2 ANQGSEA. The CDR3 contains 13 residues. In DNA, the CDR3 is TGCAGCGTAAACCGGCTAGCCACAGATACGCAGTATTTT. Translating it yields CSVNRLATDTQYF.

A few counts support this clone. A read error may produce the germline difference seen at one junction end. The rearrangement uses TRBV2 and TRBJ2-3; no firm D call. Germline-derived CDR1 and CDR2 are SNHLY and FYNNEI. The CDR3 sequence is 13 residues long. DNA for the CDR3: TGTGCCAGCGGTGAGCAGTTCACAGATACGCAGTATTTT. Its protein is CASGEQFTDTQYF.

The gene calls are TRBV4-3 and TRBJ1-2; maybe TRBD1 (5 bases). CDR1 and CDR2 (germline): LGHNA, YSLEER. V was trimmed by 3 bases and J by 4 bases, leaving 9 bases between them. The CDR3 is 13 residues long. The DNA of the CDR3 is TGCGCCAGCAGCCAGGGACGGACCTATGGCTACACCTTC. It specifies CASSQGRTYGYTF.

This clone was counted a few times. The chain links TRBV6-1 to TRBJ2-4, with 8 positions matching TRBD2. Germline V gives CDR1 MNHNS, CDR2 SASEGT. Trimming took 4 bases from V and 9 from J; bases not matched to a gene: 8. The CDR3 has 14 amino acids. The CDR3 DNA sequence: TGTGCCAGCAGTGGGGGACTAGGGCCCACCATTCAGTACTTC. It specifies CASSGGLGPTIQYF.